One sample yielded the 10 T cell receptor beta chains listed below, sequenced in a study of OX40 agonist ivuxolimab in advanced cancers. The assay was immunoSEQ multiplex PCR, and TCRdb's table has in-frame clones only and misses some. Of about 22,000 clones in the sample, roughly 80% were seen once. This material consisted of CD4+ or CD8+ T cells sorted from blood, taken in a trial of the OX40 agonist ivuxolimab. The origin of the receptors is an adult with an advanced solid tumor such as melanoma, head and neck, liver or kidney cancer.

As DNA, the CDR3 is TGCGCCAGCAGCTCCGACTTGCTGACTACGCAGTATTTT. It is translated as CASSSDLLTTQYF. The chain uses TRBV5-1 and TRBJ2-3, with D unclear. Germline V gives CDR1 SGHRS, CDR2 YFSETQ. The length of the CDR3 is 13 residues. Trimming shortened V by 3 bases and J by 8 bases, and 13 bases separated the two germline ends.

The chain recombines TRBV13 with TRBJ1-1; 9 bases line up with TRBD1. The CDR3 consists of 14 residues. V shed 2 bases, J shed 7 bases, and the junction held 5 bases outside the gene matches. CDR1 and CDR2 (germline): PRHDT, FYEKMQ (reference sequence). The CDR3 loop is CASSLQTGGVEAFF. CDR3 DNA: TGTGCCAGCAGCTTACAGACAGGGGGGGTTGAAGCTTTCTTT.

In this sample, this clone turned up a few times. The CDR3 sequence is CASSEEMTSIWTGYTF. The CDR3, as DNA: TGTGCCAGCAGTGAAGAAATGACATCAATATGGACTGGCTACACCTTC. The rearrangement links TRBV6-1 to TRBJ1-2; D ambiguous. The germline V and J ends were trimmed by 1 base and 7 bases, with 19 bases remaining between them. CDR1 and CDR2 (germline): MNHNS, SASEGT. The CDR3 length is 16 residues.

This clone was detected only once. The CDR3 here is CASSYTLAGLYNEQFF. CDR3 bases: TGTGCCAGCAGCTATACACTAGCGGGGCTCTACAATGAGCAGTTCTTC. The chain uses TRBV5-4 and TRBJ2-1, with 10 positions matching TRBD2. V lost 3 bases, J lost 3 bases, and 6 bases stayed unmatched. Germline values: CDR1 SGHNT, CDR2 YYREEE (reference sequence). The CDR3 is 16 amino acids.

The rearrangement links TRBV27 to TRBJ2-3, with TRBD2 matching over 11 bases. The CDR3 length is 15 residues. Trimming at V came to 5 bases and at J to 4 bases, leaving 5 bases not matched to a gene. CDR1 MNHEY and CDR2 SMNVEV come from the germline V gene (reference sequence). The DNA for the CDR3 is TGTGCCAGCAGTCAACTAGCGGGAGTCCCAGATACGCAGTATTTT. Translation gives CASSQLAGVPDTQYF.

The chain combines TRBV14 with TRBJ1-5, with D perhaps TRBD1 (6 bases). The ends were cut back, 4 bases at V and 7 bases at J, with 17 bases in the middle. The CDR3 covers 15 residues. Germline V CDR1 and CDR2: SGHDN, FVKESK. The CDR3, as DNA: TGTGCCAGCAGCCCATCTACAGGGCTGGGCCAGCCCCAGCATTTT. Amino acids: CASSPSTGLGQPQHF.

The chain couples TRBV10-3 to TRBJ2-7; 12 positions match TRBD2. After removal of 4 bases from V and 0 bases from J, the junction contained 1 base not matched to a gene. The CDR3 runs 15 residues. Per germline, CDR1 ENHRY and CDR2 SYGVKD. The CDR3 loop reads CAISGTSGDSYEQYF. The CDR3 bases are TGTGCCATCAGTGGGACTAGCGGGGACTCCTACGAGCAGTACTTC.

This clone is large within its sample. This chain joins TRBV28 and TRBJ1-6; tentative D call: TRBD1 (5 bases). This CDR3 contains 15 residues. Per germline, CDR1 MDHEN and CDR2 SYDVKM. The V and J ends lost 5 bases and 7 bases respectively, with 15 bases between them. CDR3: CASSLPEGLNSPLHF. As DNA, the CDR3 is TGTGCCAGCAGTCTCCCCGAGGGGCTAAATTCACCCCTCCACTTT. The full variable domain, completed using reference TRBV28 and TRBJ1-6, is DVKVTQSSRYLVKRTGEKVFLECVQDMDHENMFWYRQDPGLGLRLIYFSYDVKMKEKGDIPEGYSVSREKKERFSLILESASTNQTSMYLCASSLPEGLNSPLHFGNGTRLTVT.

The V call is TRBV4-2, the J call TRBJ2-3; D ambiguous. V was clipped by 3 bases and J by 2 bases, with 21 bases between them. Germline values: CDR1 LGHNA, CDR2 YNFKEQ. The CDR3 loop spans 18 amino acids. The CDR3 sequence is CASSQEPPTALDTDTQYF. The CDR3 coding sequence is TGTGCCAGCAGCCAGGAACCCCCCACGGCCCTGGACACAGATACGCAGTATTTT.

This clone has a single count. The chain has TRBV21-1 and TRBJ1-5; the table names TRBD1, a call not compared with the DNA. TRBV21-1 counts as a pseudogene. This CDR3 is 17 amino acids long. This CDR3 is CASSKEGGRYSNQPQHF. CDR3 DNA sequence: TGTGCCAGCAGCAAAGAAGGGGGACGGTATAGCAATCAGCCCCAGCATTTT.